A single sample is the source of the 23 T cell receptor beta chains below, sequenced in a study of blood T cell repertoires in COVID-19. Here immunoSEQ multiplex PCR was the method, and the copy in TCRdb shows in-frame clones only, minus some. The data show approximately 260,000 clones, roughly 84% seen once. The sample consisted of PBMCs or T cells enriched from blood (not recorded which). The receptors shown here come from a woman between 45 and 60 years old who had been exposed to COVID-19.

The chain is built from TRBV25-1 and TRBJ2-3, with a weak D call TRBD1 (6 bases). CDR1 MGHDK and CDR2 SYGVNS come from the germline V gene. The CDR3 is 15 amino acids. Trimming took 4 bases from V and 5 from J, leaving 16 bases between them. The CDR3, as DNA: TGTGCCAGCAGTGTACAGGCAGGGGCAGGAGATACGCAGTATTTT. Amino acid sequence: CASSVQAGAGDTQYF.

Concerning this clone itself: One junction end disagrees with the germline gene, perhaps due to a read error. The V call is TRBV9, the J call TRBJ1-1; D is uncertain. The CDR3 covers 13 residues. Germline-derived CDR1 and CDR2 are SGDLS and YYNGEE. The CDR3 coding sequence is TGTGTCAGCAGCGTAGAACAGAACACTGAAGCTTTCTTT. Residues: CVSSVEQNTEAFF. The full variable domain, its missing parts supplied by reference TRBV9 and TRBJ1-1, is DSGVTQTPKHLITATGQRVTLRCSPRSGDLSVYWYQQSLDQGLQFLIQYYNGEERAKGNILERFSAQQFPDLHSELNLSSLELGDSALYFCVSSVEQNTEAFFGQGTRLTVV.

This chain uses TRBV5-4 with TRBJ1-5; 7 bases line up with TRBD1. This CDR3 has 13 residues. V shed 5 bases, J shed 5 bases, and the junction held 4 bases outside the gene matches. Germline V gene lookup returns CDR1 SGHNT and CDR2 YYREEE (reference sequence). CDR3 sequence: CASSFGTDQPQHF. In DNA, the CDR3 is TGTGCCAGCAGTTTTGGGACAGATCAGCCCCAGCATTTT. Using reference TRBV5-4 and TRBJ1-5 for the parts outside the CDR3, the full variable domain is ETGVTQSPTHLIKTRGQQVTLRCSSQSGHNTVSWYQQALGQGPQFIFQYYREEENGRGNFPPRFSGLQFPNYSSELNVNALELDDSALYLCASSFGTDQPQHFGDGTRLSIL.

This chain uses TRBV7-2 with TRBJ1-1; weak D call: TRBD1 (5 bases). Germline CDR1 SGHTA, CDR2 FQGNSA. Trimming shortened V by 2 bases and J by 7 bases, and 14 bases separated the two germline ends. The CDR3 is made up of 14 amino acids. Here the CDR3 reads CASSLRSAGLEAFF. CDR3 DNA sequence: TGTGCCAGCAGCTTACGTAGTGCGGGGCTTGAAGCTTTCTTT.

V and J are TRBV6-5 and TRBJ2-7; D perhaps matches TRBD1 (6 bases). Per the germline V gene, CDR1 is MNHEY and CDR2 is SVGAGI. The CDR3 runs to 13 residues. Trimming removed 5 bases from V and 1 base from J, with 9 bases in between. The chain's CDR3 is CASSRTASYEQYF. The CDR3 DNA reads TGTGCCAGCAGTCGGACAGCTTCCTACGAGCAGTACTTC.

Only a few counts were recorded for this clone. The V and J genes are TRBV30 and TRBJ1-4, with TRBD1 matching 8 bases. Germline CDR1 and CDR2: GTSNPN and SVGIG (reference sequence). Trimming removed 1 base from V and 0 bases from J; junction bases left unmatched: 10. The CDR3 consists of 18 residues. CDR3 DNA sequence: TGTGCCTGGAGTGATAGGAGGACAGGGTTTTCAACTAATGAAAAACTGTTTTTT. It translates to CAWSDRRTGFSTNEKLFF.

V is TRBV2 and J is TRBJ1-1; TRBD1 might be the D (6 bases). Germline CDR1 reads SNHLY; CDR2 reads FYNNEI. This CDR3 contains 15 residues. Trimming stripped 6 bases from V and 0 bases from J, with 14 bases between. The CDR3 DNA is TGTGCCAGCAGCCTGCTGGGGGCCCTGAACACTGAAGCTTTCTTT. Translated: CASSLLGALNTEAFF.

The V gene is TRBV5-4, the J gene TRBJ1-2, with D possibly TRBD1 on 6 matching bases. With 3 bases removed from V and 8 bases from J, the gap between germline ends came to 20 bases. This CDR3 spans 15 amino acids. Germline V gene sequence: CDR1 SGHNT, CDR2 YYREEE (reference sequence). The CDR3 region has the DNA TGTGCCAGCAGCTCCCAAACAACCGACAGGAGGGGCTACACCTTC. As protein: CASSSQTTDRRGYTF. The full variable domain, rest sourced from reference TRBV5-4 and TRBJ1-2, is ETGVTQSPTHLIKTRGQQVTLRCSSQSGHNTVSWYQQALGQGPQFIFQYYREEENGRGNFPPRFSGLQFPNYSSELNVNALELDDSALYLCASSSQTTDRRGYTFGSGTRLTVV.

This clone showed up just a few times. The chain is built from TRBV6-4 and TRBJ2-1; 13 nucleotides match TRBD2. The J segment lost 7 bases and the V segment lost 2 bases, leaving 2 bases of the junction unmatched. Germline CDR1 and CDR2: MRHNA and SNTAGT. The CDR3 is made up of 15 amino acids. The CDR3 DNA reads as TGTGCCAGCAGTGACACTAGCGGGGGGGCTAATGAGCAGTTCTTC. It yields the protein CASSDTSGGANEQFF.

The chain combines TRBV10-3 with TRBJ1-2; maybe TRBD1 (5 bases). The V end lost 2 bases, the J end lost 11 bases, and 15 bases lay between the germline ends. CDR1 ENHRY and CDR2 SYGVKD come from the germline V gene. The CDR3 is made up of 13 amino acids. The CDR3 coding sequence is TGTGCCATCAGTGAGGGGGCGGGAATGGGGTACACCTTC. The encoded protein is CAISEGAGMGYTF.

This clone came up a few times. The chain employs TRBV7-9 and TRBJ1-3; perhaps TRBD1 as D (5 bases). The CDR3 contains 15 residues. Trimming pared 2 bases from V and 0 bases from J, leaving 8 bases between. CDR1 is SEHNR and CDR2 is FQNEAQ in the germline V gene (reference sequence). The CDR3 nucleotides read TGTGCCAGCAGCTTATCGACAGCCTCTGGAAACACCATATATTTT. Translation: CASSLSTASGNTIYF.

The J gene is TRBJ1-1, the V gene TRBV19; 10 positions agree with TRBD1. Germline lookup yields CDR1 LNHDA and CDR2 SQIVND (reference sequence). The junction had 18 bases not matched to a gene; V was cut back by 6 bases and J by 8 bases. The CDR3 has 17 amino acids. The CDR3 spells CASRTQHTGTGASEAFF. CDR3 nucleotide sequence: TGTGCCAGTAGGACACAACATACCGGGACAGGGGCTTCGGAAGCTTTCTTT.

The genes are TRBV12-5 and TRBJ1-1; D remains unclear. The CDR3 extends over 12 amino acids. Trimming pared 5 bases from V and 7 bases from J, leaving 11 bases between. From germline, CDR1 is LGHNT and CDR2 FRNRAP. The CDR3 DNA sequence: TGTGCTAGTGGTACCGGCGGGTTTGAAGCTTTCTTT. Its translation is CASGTGGFEAFF.

The rearrangement joins TRBV25-1 to TRBJ2-3, with D perhaps TRBD2 (5 bases). The CDR3 consists of 16 residues. V lost 4 bases and J 2 bases, leaving 16 bases between the germline ends. Germline loops: CDR1 MGHDK, CDR2 SYGVNS. The CDR3 nucleotides are TGTGCCAGCAGTGGAGGAACGGGCGGGTTCACAGATACGCAGTATTTT. Amino acids: CASSGGTGGFTDTQYF.

The gene calls are TRBV12-5 and TRBJ1-1, with D possibly being TRBD1 (5 bases). Germline CDR1 reads LGHNT; CDR2 reads FRNRAP. The CDR3 spans 13 residues. Trimming removed 6 bases at V and 5 bases at J, with 13 bases between. The CDR3 sequence: CASGPGGATEAFF. The CDR3 bases are TGTGCTAGTGGCCCGGGAGGGGCGACTGAAGCTTTCTTT. The full variable domain, with the rest looked up from reference TRBV12-5 and TRBJ1-1, is DARVTQTPRHKVTEMGQEVTMRCQPILGHNTVFWYRQTMMQGLELLAYFRNRAPLDDSGMPKDRFSAEMPDATLATLKIQPSEPRDSAVYFCASGPGGATEAFFGQGTRLTVV.

This chain links TRBV15 with TRBJ1-3, with TRBD1 identical over 8 bases. The CDR3 is 18 residues long. Trimming cost V 2 bases and J 4 bases; bases outside gene matches: 13. Looked up from germline, CDR1 is LNHNV and CDR2 is YYDKDF (reference sequence). CDR3 in amino acids: CATSRFDAGTGVGNTIYF. CDR3 nucleotides: TGTGCCACCAGCAGATTTGACGCCGGGACAGGAGTCGGAAACACCATATATTTT.

The J gene is TRBJ1-2, the V gene TRBV5-6; no firm D call. The germline V and J ends were trimmed by 3 bases and 4 bases, with 10 bases remaining between them. CDR3 length: 13 residues. Germline CDR1 reads SGHDT; CDR2 reads YYEEEE. The chain's CDR3 is CASSSVGAYGYTF. Here the CDR3 DNA reads TGTGCCAGCAGCTCCGTTGGAGCCTATGGCTACACCTTC.

The chain employs TRBV11-2 and TRBJ1-1; the D gene is possibly TRBD1 (5 bases). The CDR3 spans 13 residues. Germline CDR1 and CDR2: SGHAT and FQNNGV. Between the trimmed V and J ends, which lost 5 bases and 5 bases, there was a span of 12 bases. CDR3 nucleotide sequence: TGTGCCAGCAGCGGACATCAGGGAACTGAAGCTTTCTTT. Its protein is CASSGHQGTEAFF.

This chain joins TRBV4-3 and TRBJ1-5; D call uncertain. V was clipped by 4 bases and J by 4 bases, with 14 bases between them. Germline V gene sequence: CDR1 LGHNA, CDR2 YSLEER. This CDR3 has 15 residues. CDR3 amino acids: CASSPWRWANQPQHF. The CDR3 nucleotides are TGCGCCAGCAGCCCCTGGCGATGGGCTAATCAGCCCCAGCATTTT.

The rearrangement links TRBV2 to TRBJ1-1; tentative D call: TRBD1 (5 bases). CDR3 length: 13 amino acids. Trimming shortened V by 7 bases and J by 0 bases, and 9 bases separated the two germline ends. Germline CDR1 reads SNHLY; CDR2 reads FYNNEI. CDR3 sequence reads: CASKETVNTEAFF. The CDR3 DNA sequence: TGTGCCAGCAAAGAGACAGTGAACACTGAAGCTTTCTTT.

The chain carries TRBV24-1 and TRBJ2-7, with D possibly TRBD2 on 6 matching bases. This CDR3 is 15 amino acids long. Trimming removed 4 bases at V and 6 bases at J, with 18 bases between. Germline V gene data show CDR1 as KGHDR and CDR2 as SFDVKD. In nucleotides, the CDR3 is TGTGCCACCAGTGACCCTGAGGCGGGGAATGCCGAGCAGTACTTC. It translates to CATSDPEAGNAEQYF.

J is TRBJ1-2 and V is TRBV12-3 or TRBV12-4, with 7 positions matching TRBD1. The CDR3 sequence is 12 residues long. J gave up 8 bases and V 6 bases, and 6 bases lay outside the gene matches. The CDR3 DNA sequence: TGTGCCAGCAGGCCTACAGGGGACGGCTACACCTTC. This gives the protein CASRPTGDGYTF.

The rearrangement links TRBV14 to TRBJ2-7, with D maybe TRBD1 (5 bases). Germline V gives CDR1 SGHDN, CDR2 FVKESK. V shed 4 bases and J shed 0 bases, with 16 bases lying between them. CDR3 length: 16 residues. The CDR3: CASSRHRTKSSYEQYF. CDR3 bases: TGTGCCAGCAGCCGCCACAGGACCAAGTCCTCCTACGAGCAGTACTTC. Full variable domain (outside the CDR3, taken from reference TRBV14 and TRBJ2-7): EAGVTQFPSHSVIEKGQTVTLRCDPISGHDNLYWYRRVMGKEIKFLLHFVKESKQDESGMPNNRFLAERTGGTYSTLKVQPAELEDSGVYFCASSRHRTKSSYEQYFGPGTRLTVT.